This entry lists 30 T cell receptor beta chains sequenced from one sample in a study of cytomegalovirus exposure and HLA in healthy donors. PCR was performed using 60 Vbeta and 13 Jbeta primers. Assay: immunoSEQ multiplex PCR; the TCRdb copy retains only in-frame clones and omits some. The sample comprises around 120,000 clones, 80% of which are singletons, and just over 1% rests with the top ten. The specimen was PBMCs. These TCRs come from a human donor in good health.

The rearrangement joins TRBV5-1 to TRBJ2-3; D tentatively reads TRBD1 or TRBD2 (6 bases each). V was pared by 4 bases and J by 5 bases, with 17 bases between. The CDR3 covers 15 residues. CDR1 and CDR2 (germline): SGHRS, YFSETQ. The CDR3 DNA reads as TGCGCCAGCAGCCTGGAGGGGGTAGAGGGAGATACGCAGTATTTT. This sequence encodes CASSLEGVEGDTQYF.

V and J are TRBV2 and TRBJ2-1; tentatively, D is TRBD2 (6 bases). Germline loops: CDR1 SNHLY, CDR2 FYNNEI. The CDR3 length is 19 residues. Trimming removed 2 bases from V and 5 bases from J, with 25 bases in between. CDR3 coding DNA: TGTGCCAGCAGTGAATACCCTCCGGGGGAGAGAACTTTTAACAATGAGCAGTTCTTC. Translated, it gives CASSEYPPGERTFNNEQFF.

The chain uses TRBV5-6 and TRBJ2-6, with 7 bases that match TRBD1. There are 16 residues in the CDR3. CDR1 and CDR2 from the germline V gene are SGHDT and YYEEEE. The J segment lost 9 bases and the V segment lost 5 bases, leaving 14 bases of the junction unmatched. The CDR3 sequence is CASRHAGTASLNVLTF. The CDR3 bases are TGTGCCAGCAGGCATGCCGGGACAGCTTCTCTCAACGTCCTGACTTTC. Together with reference TRBV5-6 and TRBJ2-6, the CDR3 gives the full variable domain: DAGVTQSPTHLIKTRGQQVTLRCSPKSGHDTVSWYQQALGQGPQFIFQYYEEEERQRGNFPDRFSGHQFPNYSSELNVNALLLGDSALYLCASRHAGTASLNVLTFGAGSRLTVL.

The chain combines TRBV5-4 with TRBJ2-7; 8 positions match TRBD2. Per the germline V gene, CDR1 is SGHNT and CDR2 is YYREEE (reference sequence). CDR3 length equals 14 residues. V lost 2 bases, J lost 2 bases, and 3 bases stayed unmatched. CDR3 loop: CASSFVGGAYEQYF. The CDR3 region has the DNA TGTGCCAGCAGCTTTGTCGGGGGGGCCTACGAGCAGTACTTC.

This sequence joins TRBV6-1 and TRBJ1-1; weak D call: TRBD1 (5 bases). The germline gives CDR1 MNHNS, CDR2 SASEGT. The CDR3 length is 14 residues. V lost 5 bases, J lost 4 bases, and 14 bases lay in between. Written as DNA, the CDR3 is TGTGCCAGCAGTACATGGACCCAGGGCACTGAAGCTTTCTTT. Its translation is CASSTWTQGTEAFF.

This clone was counted a single time. The V and J genes are TRBV6-5 and TRBJ2-5; 10 bases align to TRBD1. The J call may be in error: the DNA end matches TRBJ2-7 better. The CDR3 runs 12 residues. In germline, CDR1 is MNHEY, CDR2 SVGAGI. DNA for the CDR3: TGTGCCAGCAGTCGGACAGGGGGCGAGCAGTACTTC. Translation gives CASSRTGGEQYF.

There are a few counts of this clone. V is TRBV4-1 and J is TRBJ1-5, with no clear D. The CDR3 contains 15 residues. Germline CDR1 and CDR2: MGHRA and YSYEKL. Trimming removed 2 bases from V and 2 bases from J, with 10 bases in between. CDR3 DNA sequence: TGCGCCAGCAGCCAACTCTTCGGGGGCAATCAGCCCCAGCATTTT. This translates into CASSQLFGGNQPQHF.

A word on this clone: Germline is not matched at one junction end, which may reflect a read error. The same CDR3 arises from other DNA sequences in this sample as well. The chain recombines TRBV11-1 with TRBJ1-6, with 8 bases fitting TRBD1. Germline CDR1 is SGHAT and CDR2 is FQDESV (reference sequence). The CDR3 covers 15 residues. CDR3 region: CASSLRQGHNSPLHF. As DNA, the CDR3 is TGTGCCAGCAGCTTAAGACAGGGGCATAATTCCCCCCTCCACTTT. Filled out from reference TRBV11-1 and TRBJ1-6, the complete variable domain reads EAEVAQSPRYKITEKSQAVAFWCDPISGHATLYWYRQILGQGPELLVQFQDESVVDDSQLPKDRFSAERLKGVDSTLKIQPAELGDSAMYLCASSLRQGHNSPLHFGNGTRLTVT.

The genes are TRBV28 and TRBJ2-3; D may be TRBD2 (6 bases). Germline V gene lookup returns CDR1 MDHEN and CDR2 SYDVKM. The CDR3 spans 14 residues. V was pared by 6 bases and J by 2 bases, with 12 bases between. The CDR3 is CASREGPTTDTQYF. CDR3 in DNA: TGTGCCAGCAGGGAGGGGCCAACCACAGATACGCAGTATTTT.

The chain has TRBV2 and TRBJ1-2; TRBD1 is a possible D gene (5 bases). The CDR3 runs to 15 residues. Germline loops: CDR1 SNHLY, CDR2 FYNNEI. Between the trimmed V and J ends, which lost 2 bases and 3 bases, there was a span of 13 bases. CDR3 DNA sequence: TGTGCCAGCAGTGAAAGAGACAGCAGATACTATGGCTACACCTTC. This encodes CASSERDSRYYGYTF.

The rearrangement links TRBV7-9 to TRBJ2-7, with a tentative D call TRBD1 (6 bases). V was clipped by 3 bases and J by 2 bases, with 8 bases between them. Germline-derived CDR1 and CDR2 are SEHNR and FQNEAQ (reference sequence). The CDR3 covers 13 residues. In nucleotides, the CDR3 is TGTGCCAGCAGCTTTGGGACAACCTACGAGCAGTACTTC. It specifies CASSFGTTYEQYF.

This clone occurred a few times. This chain uses TRBV7-2 with TRBJ1-1; the D is unclear. V lost 5 bases, J lost 4 bases, and 17 bases lay in between. Germline values: CDR1 SGHTA, CDR2 FQGNSA. CDR3 size: 15 residues. The CDR3 loop reads CASSLRWEAITEAFF. The CDR3 DNA reads as TGTGCCAGCAGCCTAAGGTGGGAGGCAATCACTGAAGCTTTCTTT.

This chain links TRBV7-3 with TRBJ2-1, with a possible D match to TRBD2 (5 bases). The CDR3 is made up of 13 amino acids. V was clipped by 5 bases and J by 3 bases, with 8 bases between them. CDR1 SGHTA and CDR2 FQGTGA come from the germline V gene. The DNA of the CDR3 is TGTGCCAGCAGCCACCGGGGCTACAATGAGCAGTTCTTC. This gives the protein CASSHRGYNEQFF.

This chain connects TRBV7-9 to TRBJ2-7; D gene uncertain. Germline V gene data show CDR1 as SEHNR and CDR2 as FQNEAQ (reference sequence). The CDR3 contains 12 residues. Deletions cut 8 bases from V and 3 bases from J, with 11 bases between. CDR3 sequence reads: CASSPPGYEQYF. The CDR3 DNA is TGTGCCAGCTCACCCCCCGGCTACGAGCAGTACTTC.

The CDR3 loop is CASSGGILYEQYF. CDR3 sequence (DNA): TGTGCCAGCAGTGGAGGAATCCTCTACGAGCAGTACTTC. The genes are TRBV6-1 and TRBJ2-7; D unresolved. Germline V CDR1 and CDR2: MNHNS, SASEGT. Trimming left V 4 bases short and J 3 bases short, with 10 bases between. CDR3 size: 13 residues.

This chain links TRBV28 with TRBJ2-5; 16 bases match TRBD2. This CDR3 region has 19 residues. Trimming cost V 5 bases and J 0 bases; bases outside gene matches: 9. Germline CDR1 is MDHEN and CDR2 is SYDVKM. CDR3 protein: CASSLGTSGGASYQETQYF. The CDR3 nucleotides read TGTGCCAGCAGTCTCGGGACTAGCGGGGGGGCGAGTTACCAAGAGACCCAGTACTTC.

CDR3: CASSSGRNSPLHF. As DNA, the CDR3 is TGTGCCAGTAGTTCAGGGAGGAATTCACCCCTCCACTTT. The chain is built from TRBV19 and TRBJ1-6; tentative D call: TRBD1 (5 bases). Germline CDR1 is LNHDA and CDR2 is SQIVND (reference sequence). The CDR3 length is 13 residues. Trimming stripped 5 bases from V and 7 bases from J, with 9 bases between. The full variable domain, in which reference TRBV19 and TRBJ1-6 provide the parts outside the CDR3, is DGGITQSPKYLFRKEGQNVTLSCEQNLNHDAMYWYRQDPGQGLRLIYYSQIVNDFQKGDIAEGYSVSREKKESFPLTVTSAQKNPTAFYLCASSSGRNSPLHFGNGTRLTVT.

V gene TRBV9 combines with J gene TRBJ2-3, with TRBD1 matching over 10 bases. The V gene's germline CDR1 is SGDLS and CDR2 YYNGEE. Losses at the gene ends were 3 bases for V and 4 bases for J; bases not matched to a gene: 8. There are 16 residues in the CDR3. The CDR3 sequence: CASSGGTGVVSDTQYF. The CDR3, as DNA: TGTGCCAGCAGCGGGGGGACAGGGGTAGTTTCAGATACGCAGTATTTT.

The V call is TRBV10-3, the J call TRBJ2-1; D uncertain. The CDR3 is 13 residues long. Germline lookup yields CDR1 ENHRY and CDR2 SYGVKD. V was pared by 3 bases and J by 3 bases, with 6 bases between. The CDR3 here is CAISDRNYNEQFF. The DNA of the CDR3 is TGTGCCATCAGTGACAGAAACTACAATGAGCAGTTCTTC.

The V and J genes are TRBV27 and TRBJ2-1; 12 bases are a match to TRBD2. This CDR3 is 14 amino acids long. The V gene's germline CDR1 is MNHEY and CDR2 SMNVEV (reference sequence). The V gene end was trimmed by 6 bases and the J gene end by 6 bases; junction bases not matched to a gene: 3. The CDR3 reads CASSLGLAGNEQFF. CDR3 in DNA: TGTGCCAGCAGCCTGGGACTAGCGGGCAATGAGCAGTTCTTC.

CDR3 nucleotide sequence: TGTGCCAGTAGTTCCGGACAGGGGTTGCACGAGCAGTACTTC. Amino acids: CASSSGQGLHEQYF. V and J are TRBV19 and TRBJ2-7; 9 positions match TRBD1. The CDR3 length is 14 residues. The trim removed 5 bases at V and 5 bases at J, leaving 7 bases unmatched. Germline V CDR1 and CDR2: LNHDA, SQIVND (reference sequence).

This chain connects TRBV4-3 to TRBJ2-5, with TRBD2 matching 7 bases. CDR1 LGHNA and CDR2 YSLEER come from the germline V gene. There are 14 residues in the CDR3. V was pared by 0 bases and J by 4 bases, with 2 bases of the junction left unmatched. The CDR3 sequence is CASSQDRGVETQYF. The CDR3, as DNA: TGCGCCAGCAGCCAAGATCGGGGGGTAGAGACCCAGTACTTC.

This chain uses TRBV6-1 with TRBJ1-1; the match to TRBD1 covers 8 bases. The trim removed 2 bases at V and 1 base at J, leaving 3 bases unmatched. This CDR3 comprises 15 residues. Germline assignment: CDR1 MNHNS and CDR2 SASEGT. CDR3 sequence: CASSEQGARNTEAFF. CDR3 DNA: TGTGCCAGCAGTGAACAGGGGGCCAGGAACACTGAAGCTTTCTTT.

This chain connects TRBV7-2 to TRBJ2-1, with a possible D match to TRBD2 (5 bases). V was trimmed by 1 base and J by 1 base, leaving 14 bases between them. The CDR3 contains 17 residues. CDR1 SGHTA and CDR2 FQGNSA come from the germline V gene. The CDR3 spells CASSLVASLPSYNEQFF. The CDR3 DNA is TGTGCCAGCAGCTTAGTGGCTAGCCTTCCTTCCTACAATGAGCAGTTCTTC.

The V and J genes are TRBV5-4 and TRBJ1-1, with 12 bases matching TRBD1. The germline V gene has CDR1 SGHNT and CDR2 YYREEE (reference sequence). The CDR3 has 16 amino acids. After removal of 2 bases from V and 5 bases from J, the junction contained 7 bases not matched to a gene. DNA of the CDR3: TGTGCCAGCAGCTTTGGGACAGGGGGCGCGGGGACTGAAGCTTTCTTT. Its protein is CASSFGTGGAGTEAFF. Full variable domain (outside the CDR3, taken from reference TRBV5-4 and TRBJ1-1): ETGVTQSPTHLIKTRGQQVTLRCSSQSGHNTVSWYQQALGQGPQFIFQYYREEENGRGNFPPRFSGLQFPNYSSELNVNALELDDSALYLCASSFGTGGAGTEAFFGQGTRLTVV.

This clone was picked up one time. J is TRBJ2-5 and V is TRBV5-1, with TRBD1 as a possible D gene (6 bases). The CDR3 is 14 residues long. CDR1 and CDR2 (germline): SGHRS, YFSETQ. Between the trimmed V and J ends, which lost 1 base and 3 bases, there was a span of 10 bases. DNA of the CDR3: TGCGCCAGCAGCTTGTGGGACAACAAAGAGACCCAGTACTTC. It codes for CASSLWDNKETQYF. Full variable domain (rest looked up from reference TRBV5-1 and TRBJ2-5): KAGVTQTPRYLIKTRGQQVTLSCSPISGHRSVSWYQQTPGQGLQFLFEYFSETQRNKGNFPGRFSGRQFSNSRSEMNVSTLELGDSALYLCASSLWDNKETQYFGPGTRLLVL.

The J gene is TRBJ2-2, the V gene TRBV10-1, with D uncertain. Looked up from germline, CDR1 is WNHNN and CDR2 is SYGVQD (reference sequence). CDR3 length equals 13 residues. Deletions cut 4 bases from V and 1 base from J, with 4 bases between. CDR3 sequence (DNA): TGCGCCAGCAGTGGAGGGAACACCGGGGAGCTGTTTTTT. Amino acid sequence: CASSGGNTGELFF.

This clone has just a few counts. The CDR3 loop reads CAAGVNTEAFF. Written as DNA, the CDR3 is TGTGCCGCAGGGGTGAACACTGAAGCTTTCTTT. This chain uses TRBV28 with TRBJ1-1; tentative D call: TRBD1 (6 bases). Germline V CDR1 and CDR2: MDHEN, SYDVKM. The V end lost 11 bases, the J end lost 0 bases, and 7 bases lay between the germline ends. This CDR3 spans 11 amino acids.

This clone was recorded a few times. V is TRBV19 and J is TRBJ1-4, with TRBD1 as a possible D gene (6 bases). Trimming stripped 1 base from V and 7 bases from J, with 7 bases between. This CDR3 comprises 13 residues. Germline CDR1 reads LNHDA; CDR2 reads SQIVND (reference sequence). The CDR3 loop reads CASSIGTAEKLFF. The CDR3 DNA reads TGTGCCAGTAGTATAGGGACAGCTGAAAAACTGTTTTTT.

The J gene is TRBJ1-2, the V gene TRBV2; 11 bases are a match to TRBD1. With V trimmed by 7 bases and J by 2 bases, 3 bases remained unmatched. The CDR3 sequence is 14 residues long. Germline CDR1 is SNHLY and CDR2 is FYNNEI. CDR3 in amino acids: CASTGQGANYGYTF. The DNA of the CDR3 is TGTGCCAGCACAGGACAGGGGGCCAACTATGGCTACACCTTC.